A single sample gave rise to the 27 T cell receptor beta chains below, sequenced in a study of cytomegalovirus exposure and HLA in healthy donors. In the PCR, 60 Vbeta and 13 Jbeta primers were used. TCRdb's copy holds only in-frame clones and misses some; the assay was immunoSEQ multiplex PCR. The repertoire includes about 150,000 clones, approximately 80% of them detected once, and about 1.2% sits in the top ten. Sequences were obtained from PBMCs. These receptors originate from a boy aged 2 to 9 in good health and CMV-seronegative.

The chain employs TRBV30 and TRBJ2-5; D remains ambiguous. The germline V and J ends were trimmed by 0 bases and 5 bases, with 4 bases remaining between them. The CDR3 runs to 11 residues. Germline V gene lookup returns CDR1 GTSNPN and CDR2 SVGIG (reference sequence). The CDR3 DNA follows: TGTGCCTGGAGTGTACAGGAGACCCAGTACTTC. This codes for CAWSVQETQYF.

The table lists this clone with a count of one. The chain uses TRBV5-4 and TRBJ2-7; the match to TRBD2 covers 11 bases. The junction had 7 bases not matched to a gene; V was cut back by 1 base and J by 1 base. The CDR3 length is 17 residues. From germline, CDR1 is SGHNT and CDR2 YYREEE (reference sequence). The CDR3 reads CASSLLSLAGDSYEQYF. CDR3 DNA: TGTGCCAGCAGCTTGCTATCACTAGCGGGGGATTCCTACGAGCAGTACTTC.

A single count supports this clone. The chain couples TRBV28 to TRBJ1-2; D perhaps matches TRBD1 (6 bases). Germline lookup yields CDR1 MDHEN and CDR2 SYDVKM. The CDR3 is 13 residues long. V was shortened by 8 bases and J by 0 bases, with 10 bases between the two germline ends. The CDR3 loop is CASRTAPNYGYTF. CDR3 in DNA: TGTGCCAGCCGGACAGCCCCTAACTATGGCTACACCTTC.

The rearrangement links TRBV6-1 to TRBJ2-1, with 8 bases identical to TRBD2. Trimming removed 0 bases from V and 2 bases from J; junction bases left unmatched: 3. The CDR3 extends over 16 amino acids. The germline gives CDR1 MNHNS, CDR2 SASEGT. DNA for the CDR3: TGTGCCAGCAGTGAAGCCAGCGGGAGACCCTACAATGAGCAGTTCTTC. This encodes CASSEASGRPYNEQFF.

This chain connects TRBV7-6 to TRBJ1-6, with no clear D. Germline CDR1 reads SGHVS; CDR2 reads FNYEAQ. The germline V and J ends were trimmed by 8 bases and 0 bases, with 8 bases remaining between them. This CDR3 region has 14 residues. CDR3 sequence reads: CASSRSSYNSPLHF. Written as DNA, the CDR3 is TGTGCCAGCTCCCGGAGCTCCTATAATTCACCCCTCCACTTT.

The CDR3 is CAWSREIGEKLFF. The CDR3 DNA sequence: TGTGCCTGGAGTAGAGAAATCGGGGAAAAACTGTTTTTT. The chain links TRBV30 to TRBJ1-4; D unclear. The CDR3 spans 13 residues. The V end was cut by 2 bases, the J end by 8 bases, with 12 bases between. The germline CDR1 and CDR2 sequences are GTSNPN and SVGIG (reference sequence).

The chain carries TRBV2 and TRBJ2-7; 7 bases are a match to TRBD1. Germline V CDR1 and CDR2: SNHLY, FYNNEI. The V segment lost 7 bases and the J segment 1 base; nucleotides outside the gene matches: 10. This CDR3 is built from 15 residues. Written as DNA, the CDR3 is TGTGCCAGCACCAAGTGGACAGGCAGGTCCTACGAGCAGTACTTC. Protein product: CASTKWTGRSYEQYF.

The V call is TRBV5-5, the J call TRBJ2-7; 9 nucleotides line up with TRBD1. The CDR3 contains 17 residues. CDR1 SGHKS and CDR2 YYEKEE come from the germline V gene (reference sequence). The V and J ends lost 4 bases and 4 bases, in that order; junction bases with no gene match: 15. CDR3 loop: CASSALLGTGYWYEQYF. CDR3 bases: TGTGCCAGCAGCGCCCTACTCGGGACAGGGTATTGGTACGAGCAGTACTTC.

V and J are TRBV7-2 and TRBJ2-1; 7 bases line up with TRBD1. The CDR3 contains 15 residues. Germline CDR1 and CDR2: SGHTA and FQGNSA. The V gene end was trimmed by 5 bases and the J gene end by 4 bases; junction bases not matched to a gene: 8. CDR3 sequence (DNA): TGTGCCAGCAGCCCCACCGGGACAGTATACAATGAGCAGTTCTTC. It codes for CASSPTGTVYNEQFF.

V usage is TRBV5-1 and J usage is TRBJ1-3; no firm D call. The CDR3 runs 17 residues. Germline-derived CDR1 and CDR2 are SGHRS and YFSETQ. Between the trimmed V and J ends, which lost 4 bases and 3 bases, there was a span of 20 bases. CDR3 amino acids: CASSPGVGTSGGNTIYF. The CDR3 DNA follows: TGCGCCAGCAGCCCTGGGGTGGGTACGAGCGGTGGAAACACCATATATTTT.

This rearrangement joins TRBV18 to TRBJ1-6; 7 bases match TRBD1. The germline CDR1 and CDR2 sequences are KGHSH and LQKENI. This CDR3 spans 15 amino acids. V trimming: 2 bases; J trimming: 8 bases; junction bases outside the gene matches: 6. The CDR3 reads CASSPKTGDHSPLHF. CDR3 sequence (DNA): TGTGCCAGCTCACCAAAAACAGGGGACCATTCACCCCTCCACTTT. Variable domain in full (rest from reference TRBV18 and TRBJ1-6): NAGVMQNPRHLVRRRGQEARLRCSPMKGHSHVYWYRQLPEEGLKFMVYLQKENIIDESGMPKERFSAEFPKEGPSILRIQQVVRGDSAAYFCASSPKTGDHSPLHFGNGTRLTVT.

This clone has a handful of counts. The CDR3 spells CASSARGGRNQPQHF. In DNA, the CDR3 is TGTGCCAGCAGTGCCCGCGGGGGGCGAAATCAGCCCCAGCATTTT. The chain links TRBV2 to TRBJ1-5, with D perhaps matching TRBD1 (6 bases). The germline gives CDR1 SNHLY, CDR2 FYNNEI. CDR3 length equals 15 residues. V lost 4 bases, J lost 4 bases, and 14 bases lay in between.

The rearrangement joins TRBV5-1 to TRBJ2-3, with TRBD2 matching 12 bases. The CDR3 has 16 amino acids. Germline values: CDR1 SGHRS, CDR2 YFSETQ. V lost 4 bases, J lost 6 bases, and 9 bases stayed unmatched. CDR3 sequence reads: CASSLASGGAYDTQYF. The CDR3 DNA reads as TGCGCCAGCAGCCTAGCTAGCGGGGGGGCCTATGATACGCAGTATTTT.

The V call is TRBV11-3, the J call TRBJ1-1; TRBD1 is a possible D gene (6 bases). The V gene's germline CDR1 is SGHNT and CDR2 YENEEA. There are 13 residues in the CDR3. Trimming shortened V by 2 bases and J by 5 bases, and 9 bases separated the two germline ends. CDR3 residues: CASSLTQGTEAFF. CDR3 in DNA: TGTGCCAGCAGCTTAACTCAGGGGACTGAAGCTTTCTTT.

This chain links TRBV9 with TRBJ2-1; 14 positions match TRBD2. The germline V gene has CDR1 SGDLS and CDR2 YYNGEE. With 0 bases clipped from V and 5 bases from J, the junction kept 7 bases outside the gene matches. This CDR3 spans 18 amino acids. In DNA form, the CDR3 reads TGTGCCAGCAGCGTAGAGCCGACTAGCGGGGGGGGGAACAATGAGCAGTTCTTC. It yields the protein CASSVEPTSGGGNNEQFF.

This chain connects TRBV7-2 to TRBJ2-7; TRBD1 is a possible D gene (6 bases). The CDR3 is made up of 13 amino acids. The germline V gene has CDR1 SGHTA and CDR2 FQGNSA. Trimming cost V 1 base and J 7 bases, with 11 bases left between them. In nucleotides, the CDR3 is TGTGCCAGCAGCTTAGGGGTAGGGGGAGAGCAGTACGTC. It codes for CASSLGVGGEQYV.

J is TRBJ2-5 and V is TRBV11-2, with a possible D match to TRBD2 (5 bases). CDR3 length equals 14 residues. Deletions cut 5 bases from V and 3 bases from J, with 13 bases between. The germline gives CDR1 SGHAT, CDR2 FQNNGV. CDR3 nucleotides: TGTGCCAGCAGCCAGACTACCGGAAAAGAGACCCAGTACTTC. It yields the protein CASSQTTGKETQYF.

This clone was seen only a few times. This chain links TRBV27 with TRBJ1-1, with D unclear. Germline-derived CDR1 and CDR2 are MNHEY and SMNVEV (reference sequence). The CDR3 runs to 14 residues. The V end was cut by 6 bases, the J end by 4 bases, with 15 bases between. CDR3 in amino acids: CASSPSGVTTEAFF. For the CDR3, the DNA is TGTGCCAGCAGCCCCTCCGGGGTAACCACTGAAGCTTTCTTT.

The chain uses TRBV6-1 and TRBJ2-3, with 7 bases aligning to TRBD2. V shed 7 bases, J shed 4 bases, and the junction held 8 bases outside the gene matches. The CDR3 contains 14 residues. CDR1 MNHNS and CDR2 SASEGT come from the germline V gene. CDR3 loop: CASTPREVSDTQYF. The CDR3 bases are TGTGCCAGCACCCCCCGGGAGGTATCAGATACGCAGTATTTT.

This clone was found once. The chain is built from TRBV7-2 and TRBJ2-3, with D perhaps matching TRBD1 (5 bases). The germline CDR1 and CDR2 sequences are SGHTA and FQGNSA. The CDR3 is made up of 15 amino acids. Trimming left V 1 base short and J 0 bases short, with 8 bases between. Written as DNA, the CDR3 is TGTGCCAGCAGCTTAGAGGGGCCCAGCACAGATACGCAGTATTTT. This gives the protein CASSLEGPSTDTQYF.

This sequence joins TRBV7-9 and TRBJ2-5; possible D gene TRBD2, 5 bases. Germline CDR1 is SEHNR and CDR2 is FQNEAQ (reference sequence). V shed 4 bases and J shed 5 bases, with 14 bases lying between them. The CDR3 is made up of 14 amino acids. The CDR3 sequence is CASSSELVSETQYF. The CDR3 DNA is TGTGCCAGCAGCTCAGAACTAGTTTCTGAGACCCAGTACTTC.

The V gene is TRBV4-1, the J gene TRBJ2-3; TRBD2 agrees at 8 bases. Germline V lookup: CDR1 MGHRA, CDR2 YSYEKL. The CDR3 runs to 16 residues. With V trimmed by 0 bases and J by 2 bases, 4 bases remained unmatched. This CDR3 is CASSQEAGAVTDTQYF. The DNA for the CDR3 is TGCGCCAGCAGCCAAGAAGCGGGAGCGGTCACAGATACGCAGTATTTT.

CDR3 region: CSVDPGGAFEQFF. The CDR3 nucleotides read TGCAGCGTTGATCCAGGGGGCGCCTTTGAGCAGTTCTTC. The chain carries TRBV29-1 and TRBJ2-1; TRBD1 matches at 8 bases. V lost 3 bases to trimming and J lost 9 bases; unmatched junction nucleotides: 7. There are 13 residues in the CDR3. Germline V CDR1 and CDR2: SQVTM, ANQGSEA.

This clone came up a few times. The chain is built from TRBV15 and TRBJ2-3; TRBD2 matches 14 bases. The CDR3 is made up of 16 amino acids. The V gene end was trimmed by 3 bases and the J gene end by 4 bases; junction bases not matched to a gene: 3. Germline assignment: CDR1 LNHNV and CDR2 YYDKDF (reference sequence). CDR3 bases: TGTGCCACCAGCAGCGGGACTAGCGGGGGAGCAGATACGCAGTATTTT. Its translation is CATSSGTSGGADTQYF.

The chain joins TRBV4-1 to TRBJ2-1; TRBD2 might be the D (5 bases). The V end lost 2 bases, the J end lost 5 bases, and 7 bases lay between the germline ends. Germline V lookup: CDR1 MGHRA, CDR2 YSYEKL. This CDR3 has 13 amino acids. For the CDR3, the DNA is TGCGCCAGCAGCCAAACCGGGAACAATGAGCAGTTCTTC. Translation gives CASSQTGNNEQFF.

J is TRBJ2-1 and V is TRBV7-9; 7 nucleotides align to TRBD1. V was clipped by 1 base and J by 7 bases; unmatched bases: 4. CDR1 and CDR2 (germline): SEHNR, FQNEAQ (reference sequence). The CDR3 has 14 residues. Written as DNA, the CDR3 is TGTGCCAGCAGCTTAGAGGGGGCAAGGAATGAGCAGTTCTTC. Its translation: CASSLEGARNEQFF.

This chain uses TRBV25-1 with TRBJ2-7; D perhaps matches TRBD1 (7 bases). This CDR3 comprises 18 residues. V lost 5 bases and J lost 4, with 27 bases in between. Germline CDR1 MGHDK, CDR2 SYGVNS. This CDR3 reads CASSTETSTLTGRYEQYF. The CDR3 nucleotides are TGTGCCAGCAGTACCGAGACATCTACTCTGACAGGGAGGTACGAGCAGTACTTC.